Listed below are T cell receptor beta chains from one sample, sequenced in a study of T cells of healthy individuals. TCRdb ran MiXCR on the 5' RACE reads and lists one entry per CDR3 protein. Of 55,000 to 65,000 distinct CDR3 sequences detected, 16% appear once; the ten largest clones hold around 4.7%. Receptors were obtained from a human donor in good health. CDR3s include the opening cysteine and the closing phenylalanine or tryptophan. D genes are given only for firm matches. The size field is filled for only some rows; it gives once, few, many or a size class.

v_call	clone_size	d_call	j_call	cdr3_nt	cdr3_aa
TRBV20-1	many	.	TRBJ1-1	TGCAGTGCTAGTGCCGTTGGAGAAGCTTTCTTT	CSASAVGEAFF
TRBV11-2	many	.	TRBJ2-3	TGTGCCAGCAGCCGGTGGGGCACAGATACGCAGTATTTT	CASSRWGTDTQYF
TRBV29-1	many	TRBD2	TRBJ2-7	TGCAGCGTTCTAGGACTAGCGGGTCTTGTCGAGCAGTACTTC	CSVLGLAGLVEQYF
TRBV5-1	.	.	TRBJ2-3	TGCGCCAGCAGTCGAGGGGTCTACACAGATACGCAGTATTTT	CASSRGVYTDTQYF
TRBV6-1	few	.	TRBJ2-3	TGTGCCAGCAGGATACAGGGAGCCACAGATACGCAGTATTTT	CASRIQGATDTQYF
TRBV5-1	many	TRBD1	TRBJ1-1	TGCGCCAGCAGCTTGGGACAGGGCGTCGGGAACACTGAAGCTTTCTTT	CASSLGQGVGNTEAFF
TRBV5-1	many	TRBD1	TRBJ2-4	TGCGCCAGCAGCTTGGATGGGACAGGACGAGCCATTCAGTACTTC	CASSLDGTGRAIQYF
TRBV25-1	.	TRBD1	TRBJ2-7	TGTGCCAGCAGAGGACAGGCGCTCTACGAGCAGTACTTC	CASRGQALYEQYF
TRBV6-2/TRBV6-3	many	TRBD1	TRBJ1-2	TGTGCCAGCAGTTACTCCGGACAGGGCCTTGGCTACACCTTC	CASSYSGQGLGYTF
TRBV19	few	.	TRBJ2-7	TGTGCCAGTAGTATAGGACATCCCTACGAGCAGTACTTC	CASSIGHPYEQYF
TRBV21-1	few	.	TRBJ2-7	TGTGCCAGCAGCAAAAACTACGAGCAGTACTTC	CASSKNYEQYF
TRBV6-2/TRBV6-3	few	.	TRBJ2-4	TGTGCCAGCAGTTTTGCGGGAAAAAACATTCAGTACTTC	CASSFAGKNIQYF
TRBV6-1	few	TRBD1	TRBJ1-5	TGTGCCAGCAGTGAGTCGGGACAGGGCGGACAGCCCCAGCATTTT	CASSESGQGGQPQHF
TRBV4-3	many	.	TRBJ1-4	TGCGCCAGCAGCCGCCGTAGGACAGATATTAATGAAAAACTGTTTTTT	CASSRRRTDINEKLFF
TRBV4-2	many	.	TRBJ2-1	TGTGCCAGCAGCCAAGAGAGGAGTTCTCGCAATGAGCAGTTCTTC	CASSQERSSRNEQFF
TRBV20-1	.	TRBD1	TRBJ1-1	TGCAGTGGTATACAGGGGACGAACACTGAAGCTTTCTTT	CSGIQGTNTEAFF
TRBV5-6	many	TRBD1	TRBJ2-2	TGTGCCAGCAGCTTTATAGTCGGGACAGTCCGATCCACCGGGGAGCTGTTTTTT	CASSFIVGTVRSTGELFF
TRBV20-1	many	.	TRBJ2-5	TGCAGTGCTAGCCCCACCCAAGAGACCCAGTACTTC	CSASPTQETQYF
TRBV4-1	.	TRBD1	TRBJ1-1	TGCGCCAGCAGCTCCCGACAGGGAAACGTGAACACTGAAGCTTTCTTT	CASSSRQGNVNTEAFF
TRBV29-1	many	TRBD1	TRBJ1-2	TGCAGCGGGGGACAGACTAACTATGGCTACACCTTC	CSGGQTNYGYTF
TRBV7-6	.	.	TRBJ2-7	TGTGCCAGCAGCCAACTACGCGGGACAGACACCGACGAGCAGTACTTC	CASSQLRGTDTDEQYF
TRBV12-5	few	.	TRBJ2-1	TGTGCTAGTCTAGTCGACAGCTATGAGCAGTTCTTC	CASLVDSYEQFF
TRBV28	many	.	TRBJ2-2	TGTGCCAGCAGTTGGACCGGGGAGCTGTTTTTT	CASSWTGELFF
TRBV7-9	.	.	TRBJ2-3	TGTGCCAGCAAATTAGAAGGACTCACAGATACGCAGTATTTT	CASKLEGLTDTQYF
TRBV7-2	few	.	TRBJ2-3	TGTGCCAGCAGCTTAGGTCGGGGAAGCACAGATACGCAGTATTTT	CASSLGRGSTDTQYF
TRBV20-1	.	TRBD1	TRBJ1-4	TGCAGTGCCAGCGACAGGGGAACTAATGAAAAACTGTTTTTT	CSASDRGTNEKLFF
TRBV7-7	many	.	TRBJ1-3	TGTGCCAGCAGCCCCGGGAGGGGAGACTCTGGAAACACCATATATTTT	CASSPGRGDSGNTIYF
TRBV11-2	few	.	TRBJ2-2	TGTGCCAGCAGCTTAAGGGAAATGGGGGGCCCGAACACCGGGGAGCTGTTTTTT	CASSLREMGGPNTGELFF
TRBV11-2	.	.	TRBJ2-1	TGTGCCAGCAGCTTATCTTCCGTGAGATACTGGGGGAACAATGAGCAGTTCTTC	CASSLSSVRYWGNNEQFF
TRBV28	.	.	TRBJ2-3	TGTGCCACCGAAACCGGGGACACAGATACGCAGTATTTT	CATETGDTDTQYF
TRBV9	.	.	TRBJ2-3	TGTGCCAGCAGCGTTCTCTCAGGGGGGTCAGATACGCAGTATTTT	CASSVLSGGSDTQYF
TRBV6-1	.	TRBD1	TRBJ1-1	TGTGCCAGCAGGGAGACAGGGCAGTACACTGAAGCTTTCTTT	CASRETGQYTEAFF
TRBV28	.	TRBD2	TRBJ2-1	TGTGCCAGCAGTTTAAATTCCCAGCGGGGGGGGGATGAGCAGTTCTTC	CASSLNSQRGGDEQFF
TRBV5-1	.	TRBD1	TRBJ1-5	TGCGCCAGCAGCCTTGAGTGGACAGGGGCATCTCTGTACCCTAATCAGCCCCAGCATTTT	CASSLEWTGASLYPNQPQHF
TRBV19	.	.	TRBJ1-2	TGTGCCAGTATACGGGGATTAGGGGATGGCTACACCTTC	CASIRGLGDGYTF
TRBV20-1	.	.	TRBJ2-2	TGCAGCATGAAGGGGCAGGGGGGACTGTTTTTT	CSMKGQGGLFF
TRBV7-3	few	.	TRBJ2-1	TGTGCCAGCAGCGTGGCAGATGAGCAGTTCTTC	CASSVADEQFF
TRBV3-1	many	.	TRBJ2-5	TGTGCCAGCAGCCAAACTAGCCGGTACCAAGAGACCCAGTACTTC	CASSQTSRYQETQYF
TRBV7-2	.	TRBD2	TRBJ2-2	TGTGCCAGCAGCTTAAGGGCTGGACTAGCGGGACCGGCCGGGGAGCTGTTTTTT	CASSLRAGLAGPAGELFF
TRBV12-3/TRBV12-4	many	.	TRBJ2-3	TGTGCCAGCAGCCCCAGTCGAGGGATCACAGATACGCAGTATTTT	CASSPSRGITDTQYF
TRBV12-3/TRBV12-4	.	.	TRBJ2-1	TGTGCCAGCAGTTTAGCGGGCCACTCCTACAATGAGCAGTTCTTC	CASSLAGHSYNEQFF
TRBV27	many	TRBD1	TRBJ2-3	TGTGCCAGCAGTTTATTCCTCCGGACAGGGAGCCCAGATACGCAGTATTTT	CASSLFLRTGSPDTQYF
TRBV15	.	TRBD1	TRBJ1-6	TGTGCCACCAGCAGAGATAGAGGGGGCAGTTCACCCCTCCACTTT	CATSRDRGGSSPLHF
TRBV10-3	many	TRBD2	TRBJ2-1	TGTGCCATACGAGCTAGCGGGACCCCTCAAGACAATGAGCAGTTCTTC	CAIRASGTPQDNEQFF
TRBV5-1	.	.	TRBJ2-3	TGCGCCAGCAGCTTTCGGCGGGGCGATACGCAGTATTTT	CASSFRRGDTQYF
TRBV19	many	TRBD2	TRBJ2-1	TGTGCCAGTATCCCTACTAGCGGGAACCGTGGGAGGCAGTTCTTC	CASIPTSGNRGRQFF
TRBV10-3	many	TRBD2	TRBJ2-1	TGTGCCATCAACCCTAGCGGGGACTACAATGAGCAGTTCTTC	CAINPSGDYNEQFF
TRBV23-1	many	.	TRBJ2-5	TGCGCCAGCAGTCAATTGGAGTGGGTCAGTGGGGAGACCCAGTACTTC	CASSQLEWVSGETQYF
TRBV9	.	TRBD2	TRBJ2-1	TGTGCCAGCAGCGTAGACCCCCAGCGGGAGGGCGAGCAGTTCTTC	CASSVDPQREGEQFF
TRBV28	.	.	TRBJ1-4	TGTGCCAGCAGAACTAATGAAAAACTGTTTTTT	CASRTNEKLFF
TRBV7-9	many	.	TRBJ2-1	TGTGCCAGCAGCCCAGGGGATTCGAGCTCCTACAATGAGCAGTTCTTC	CASSPGDSSSYNEQFF
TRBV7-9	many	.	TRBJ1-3	TGTGCCAGCAGCCCCCCGCGGGGGCGGAACTCTGGAAACACCATATATTTT	CASSPPRGRNSGNTIYF
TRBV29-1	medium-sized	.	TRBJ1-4	TGCAGCGTTGTCCGGGGGACTAATGAAAAACTGTTTTTT	CSVVRGTNEKLFF
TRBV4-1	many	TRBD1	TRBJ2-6	TGCGCCAGCAGCCTCCACTCCGGGACAGGGGGCTTCGATGACTCTGGGGCCAACGTCCTGACTTTC	CASSLHSGTGGFDDSGANVLTF
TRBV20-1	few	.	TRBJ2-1	TGCAGTGCTACCCTAGTGGGGGGCTCCTACAATGAGCAGTTCTTC	CSATLVGGSYNEQFF
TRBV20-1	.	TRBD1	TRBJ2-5	TGCAGCTACACGCCGGGACAGGGGATTGTGGAGACCCAGTACTTC	CSYTPGQGIVETQYF
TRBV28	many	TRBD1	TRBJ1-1	TGTGCCAGCAGTATACGACAGGGGAACACTGAAGCTTTCTTT	CASSIRQGNTEAFF
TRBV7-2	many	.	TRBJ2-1	TGTGCCAGCAGCCGATCCAGGCTGGATGGGCAGTTCTTC	CASSRSRLDGQFF
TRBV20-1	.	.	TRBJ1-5	TGCAGTGCTAGAGTCCCAGGGGTTCGCAATCAGCCCCAGCATTTT	CSARVPGVRNQPQHF